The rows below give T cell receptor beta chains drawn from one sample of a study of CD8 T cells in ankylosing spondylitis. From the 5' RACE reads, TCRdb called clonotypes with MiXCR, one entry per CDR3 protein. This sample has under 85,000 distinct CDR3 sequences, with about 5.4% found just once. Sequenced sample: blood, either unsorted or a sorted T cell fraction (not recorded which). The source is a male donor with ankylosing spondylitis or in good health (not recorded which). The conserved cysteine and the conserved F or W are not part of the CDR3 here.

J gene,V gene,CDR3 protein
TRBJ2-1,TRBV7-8,ASSLGGGLNEQF
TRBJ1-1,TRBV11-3,ASSLDRSEAF
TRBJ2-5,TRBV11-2,ASSLERGWKVTQY
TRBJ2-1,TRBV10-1,ASSEASGGRSYNEQF
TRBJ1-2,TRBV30,AYESGTVNYGYT
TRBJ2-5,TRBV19,ASSSGQYWSETQY
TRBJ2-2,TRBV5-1,ASSPGVSSNTGELF
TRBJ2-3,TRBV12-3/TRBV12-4,ASTFSPRGSSDTQY
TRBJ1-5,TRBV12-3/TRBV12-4,ASGAGAVRQPQH
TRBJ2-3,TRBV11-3,ASSGGTVGVTDTQY
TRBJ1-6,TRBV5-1,ASSFEQENSPLH
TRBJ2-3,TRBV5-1,ASRPGTYTDTQY
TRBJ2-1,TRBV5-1,ASSFGGGTYNEQF
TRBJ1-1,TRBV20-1,SAILKMTEAF
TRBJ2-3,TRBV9,ASSPRTSGITDTQY
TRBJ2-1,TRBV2,ASSDGEFGYNEQF
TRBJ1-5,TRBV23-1,ASSQSDSQGPQH
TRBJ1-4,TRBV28,ASSFHGGPNEKLF
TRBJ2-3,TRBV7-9,ASTGKAGSTDTQY
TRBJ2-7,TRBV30,AWSPGHLDEQY
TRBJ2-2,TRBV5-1,ASRLTGDTGELF
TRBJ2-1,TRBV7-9,ASSTLAGGANEQF
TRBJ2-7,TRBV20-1,SAREWGGGLSYEQY
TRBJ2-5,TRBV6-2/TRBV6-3,ASRTLGTQY
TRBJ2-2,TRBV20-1,SAWDRNTGELF
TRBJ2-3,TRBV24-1,ATSERGGLGDTQY
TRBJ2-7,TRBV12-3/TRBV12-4,ASTWESSYEQY
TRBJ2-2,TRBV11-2,ASSRLISGGGKLTGELF
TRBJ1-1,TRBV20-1,SAPDLNTEAF
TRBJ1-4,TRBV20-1,SARGQEGGKLF
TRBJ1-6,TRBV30,AWSVNRNYSPLH
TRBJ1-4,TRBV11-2,ASSLAALNEKLF
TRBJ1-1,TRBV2,ASSDARVNTEAF
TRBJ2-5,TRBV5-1,ASSLQPGVQETQY
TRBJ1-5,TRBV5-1,ASSLQGESNQPQH
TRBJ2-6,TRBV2,ASTGQSNVLT
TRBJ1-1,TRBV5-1,ASRDLNTEAF
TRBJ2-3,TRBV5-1,ASSTRGSGTALADTQY
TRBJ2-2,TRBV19,ASSTRGGTGELF
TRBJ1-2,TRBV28,ASSPSDRSGYGYT
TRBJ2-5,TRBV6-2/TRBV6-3,ASRTGGMETQY
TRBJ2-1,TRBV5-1,ASSLAARVGDEQF
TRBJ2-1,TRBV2,ASSQTSGGTNEQF
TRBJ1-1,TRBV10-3,AISEAGGHTEAF
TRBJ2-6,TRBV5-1,ASSLMGAGANVLT
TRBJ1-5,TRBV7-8,ASSLALDQPQH
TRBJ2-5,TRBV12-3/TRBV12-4,ASAPRGGDQETQY
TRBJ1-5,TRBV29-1,SVSQETNQPQH
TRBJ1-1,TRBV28,ASSSFDRGLEAF
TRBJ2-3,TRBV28,ASSPLWSGGGNTQY
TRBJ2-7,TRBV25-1,ASSESRGAREQY
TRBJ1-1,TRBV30,AWSIRNTEAF
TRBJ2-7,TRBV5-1,ASSIQGSKDEQY
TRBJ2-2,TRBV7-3,ASSPNQGPGELF
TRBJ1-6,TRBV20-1,SARTGFSYNSPLH